These T cell receptor beta chains were read from a single sample in a study of response to subunit inactivated influenza vaccine. TCRdb fed the RT-PCR reads into MiXCR, producing one record per CDR3 protein. This table has some 500,000 distinct CDR3 sequences, roughly 25% appearing once. Source: CD4+ T cells sorted from PBMCs, taken 4 to 6 days after vaccination. Source of these receptors: a man in his fifties who received an inactivated influenza vaccine. CDR3s include the opening cysteine and the closing phenylalanine or tryptophan. Fields, in order: D gene, J gene, V gene, clone size, CDR3 protein, CDR3 DNA. D genes are given only for firm matches. Size tells how often a clone was seen (once, few, many) or the class of an expanded clone, and some rows leave it out.

TRBD2 | TRBJ2-5 | TRBV20-1 | once | CSALTGGSETQYF | TGCAGTGCCCTGACGGGGGGTTCGGAGACCCAGTACTTC
NA | TRBJ2-3 | TRBV5-1 | few | CASSPARGWTDTQYF | TGCGCCAGCAGCCCGGCACGGGGATGGACAGATACGCAGTATTTT
NA | TRBJ1-3 | TRBV25-1 | once | CASSETVQGLGNTIYF | TGTGCCAGCAGTGAAACCGTCCAGGGGTTAGGAAACACCATATATTTT
TRBD1 | TRBJ1-2 | TRBV4-2 | few | CASSQPGTGEGYTF | TGTGCCAGCAGCCAACCGGGGACAGGGGAAGGCTACACCTTC
TRBD2 | TRBJ2-1 | TRBV20-1 | NA | CSARFGRNEQFF | TGCAGTGCTAGGTTCGGGAGGAATGAGCAGTTCTTC
NA | TRBJ2-5 | TRBV27 | few | CATAAVRGETQYF | TGTGCCACGGCGGCGGTTCGGGGAGAGACCCAGTACTTC
TRBD2 | TRBJ2-1 | TRBV11-1 | once | CASSLGLTSGAYYNEQFF | TGTGCCAGCAGCTTAGGCCTCACTAGCGGGGCCTATTACAATGAGCAGTTCTTC
NA | TRBJ2-3 | TRBV6-2/TRBV6-3 | NA | CASSYSTGEPTDTQYF | TGTGCCAGCAGTTACTCGACCGGGGAGCCCACAGATACGCAGTATTTT
NA | TRBJ2-2 | TRBV20-1 | few | CSASTEGYGTGELFF | TGCAGTGCTTCCACAGAAGGTTATGGCACCGGGGAGCTGTTTTTT
NA | TRBJ1-5 | TRBV6-2/TRBV6-3 | NA | CASRDRLDQPQHF | TGTGCCAGCAGGGACAGACTCGATCAGCCCCAGCATTTT
NA | TRBJ1-3 | TRBV12-3/TRBV12-4 | few | CASSLDGYSGNTIYF | TGTGCCAGCAGCCTGGACGGGTACTCTGGAAACACCATATATTTT
TRBD2 | TRBJ2-5 | TRBV20-1 | NA | CSGGRASGGQETQYF | TGCAGTGGTGGGCGAGCTAGCGGGGGTCAAGAGACCCAGTACTTC
TRBD1 | TRBJ2-2 | TRBV10-3 | NA | CAIRDRGHSGELFF | TGTGCCATCCGGGACAGGGGGCATTCCGGGGAGCTGTTTTTT
NA | TRBJ2-2 | TRBV12-3/TRBV12-4 | many | CASSSAGNTGELFF | TGTGCCAGCAGTTCGGCGGGGAACACCGGGGAGCTGTTTTTT
NA | TRBJ2-3 | TRBV20-1 | many | CSARTPSRGATDTQYF | TGCAGTGCTAGAACCCCTTCCAGGGGCGCGACAGATACGCAGTATTTT
NA | TRBJ2-7 | TRBV7-9 | NA | CASSSSGTYEQYF | TGTGCCAGCAGCTCCTCCGGGACTTACGAGCAGTACTTC
TRBD2 | TRBJ2-1 | TRBV7-2 | few | CASSLAGSGVYNEQFF | TGTGCCAGCAGCTTAGCCGGGAGCGGGGTGTACAATGAGCAGTTCTTC
TRBD2 | TRBJ2-3 | TRBV29-1 | few | CSVDRAGGTDTQYF | TGCAGCGTTGATCGAGCGGGGGGGACAGATACGCAGTATTTT
TRBD2 | TRBJ2-1 | TRBV29-1 | NA | CSVDRLAGVGEQFF | TGCAGCGTTGACCGACTAGCGGGGGTGGGGGAGCAGTTCTTC
NA | TRBJ2-1 | TRBV24-1 | few | CATSDLGRQGIDNEQFF | TGTGCCACCAGTGATTTAGGCCGGCAGGGTATCGACAATGAGCAGTTCTTC
NA | TRBJ2-2 | TRBV4-3 | few | CASSQDRGPGELFF | TGCGCCAGCAGCCAAGATCGGGGCCCCGGGGAGCTGTTTTTT
NA | TRBJ2-1 | TRBV29-1 | few | CSVGLSDEQFF | TGCAGCGTTGGTTTATCGGATGAGCAGTTCTTC
TRBD1 | TRBJ2-1 | TRBV4-3 | NA | CASSQDWTGGRNEQFF | TGCGCCAGCAGCCAAGACTGGACAGGGGGCCGTAATGAGCAGTTCTTC
TRBD2 | TRBJ2-1 | TRBV5-1 | NA | CASSPGTSGADNEQFF | TGCGCCAGCAGCCCCGGGACTAGCGGGGCCGACAATGAGCAGTTCTTC
NA | TRBJ2-5 | TRBV28 | once | CASSYRMETQYF | TGTGCCAGCAGTTACAGGATGGAGACCCAGTACTTC
NA | TRBJ2-3 | TRBV5-1 | many | CASSFGTPPDTQYF | TGCGCCAGCAGCTTCGGGACCCCCCCAGATACGCAGTATTTT
TRBD2 | TRBJ2-2 | TRBV29-1 | NA | CSVGTSGRADTGELFF | TGCAGCGTCGGGACTAGCGGGAGGGCCGACACCGGGGAGCTGTTTTTT
NA | TRBJ1-5 | TRBV4-2 | few | CASSQEADPQPQHF | TGTGCCAGCAGCCAAGAGGCCGATCCTCAGCCCCAGCATTTT
TRBD2 | TRBJ2-1 | TRBV28 | NA | CASSSLLAGPSSYNEQFF | TGTGCCAGCAGTTCATTGCTAGCGGGACCAAGCTCCTACAATGAGCAGTTCTTC
TRBD1 | TRBJ1-1 | TRBV10-3 | NA | CAISGDRQGRRRNTEAFF | TGTGCCATCTCGGGGGATAGACAGGGTAGACGTAGGAACACTGAAGCTTTCTTT
TRBD1 | TRBJ1-2 | TRBV4-3 | many | CASSQGQGGVEDYTF | TGCGCCAGCAGCCAAGGACAGGGAGGAGTCGAGGACTACACCTTC
NA | TRBJ1-1 | TRBV12-3/TRBV12-4 | NA | CASSPTNRDGEAFF | TGTGCCAGCAGTCCTACAAACAGGGACGGGGAAGCTTTCTTT
TRBD1 | TRBJ1-5 | TRBV28 | many | CASSLLGQAGQPQHF | TGTGCCAGCAGTCTCCTAGGACAGGCGGGGCAGCCCCAGCATTTT
NA | TRBJ1-6 | TRBV20-1 | NA | CSARDGGYNSPLHF | TGCAGTGCTAGAGATGGGGGTTACAATTCACCCCTCCACTTT
TRBD2 | TRBJ2-3 | TRBV10-3 | NA | CAITTSGSTDTQYF | TGTGCCATCACGACTAGCGGGAGCACAGATACGCAGTATTTT
NA | TRBJ2-7 | TRBV6-2/TRBV6-3 | NA | CASSAQGSLGEQYF | TGTGCCAGCAGCGCACAGGGTTCGTTGGGCGAGCAGTACTTC
NA | TRBJ2-1 | TRBV18 | NA | CASSPPNGAPYNEQFF | TGTGCCAGCTCACCACCGAACGGGGCACCCTACAATGAGCAGTTCTTC
NA | TRBJ1-5 | TRBV5-1 | many | CASSLTGGQNQPQHF | TGCGCCAGCAGCTTAACCGGGGGCCAAAATCAGCCCCAGCATTTT
NA | TRBJ1-2 | TRBV5-1 | few | CASSAASGYTF | TGCGCCAGCAGCGCTGCCTCGGGCTACACCTTC
NA | TRBJ1-1 | TRBV24-1 | NA | CATRRGVGTEAFF | TGTGCCACCCGTCGGGGCGTTGGCACTGAAGCTTTCTTT
TRBD2 | TRBJ2-3 | TRBV9 | few | CASSDLGGSTDTQYF | TGTGCCAGCAGCGATCTCGGGGGGAGCACAGATACGCAGTATTTT